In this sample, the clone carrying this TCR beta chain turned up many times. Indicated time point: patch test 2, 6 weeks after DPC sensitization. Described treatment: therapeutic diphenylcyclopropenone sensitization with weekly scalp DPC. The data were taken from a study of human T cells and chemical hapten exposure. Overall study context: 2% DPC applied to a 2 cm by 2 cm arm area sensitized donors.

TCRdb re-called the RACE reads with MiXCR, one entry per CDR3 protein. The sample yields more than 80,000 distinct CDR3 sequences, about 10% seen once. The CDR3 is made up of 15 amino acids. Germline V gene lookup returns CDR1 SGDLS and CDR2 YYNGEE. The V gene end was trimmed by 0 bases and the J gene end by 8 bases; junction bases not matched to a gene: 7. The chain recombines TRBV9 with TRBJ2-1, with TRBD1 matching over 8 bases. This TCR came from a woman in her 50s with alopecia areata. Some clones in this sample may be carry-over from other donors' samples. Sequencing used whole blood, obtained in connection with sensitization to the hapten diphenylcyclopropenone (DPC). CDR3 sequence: CASSVGNRGFHEQFF. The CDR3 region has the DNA TGTGCCAGCAGCGTAGGGAACAGGGGGTTTCATGAGCAGTTCTTC.